The text below deals with one T cell receptor beta chain. Its specificity is not known. The junction departs from the called germline gene at one end, perhaps through a read error. With a J-beta primer mix and a sample-barcoded 5' primer, a second PCR ran about 6 to 11 cycles. TCRdb ran MiXCR on the 5' RACE reads and lists one entry per CDR3 protein. The sample includes some 640,000 distinct CDR3 sequences, approximately 30% of them seen just once. Germline V gives CDR1 SGHTA, CDR2 FQGNSA. The CDR3 runs to 13 residues. This specimen comes from a study of blood T cells in healthy people across ages. General study findings and limits: Researchers judged that diversity estimates from one million T cells fell short of true values.

The sample consisted of blood. The chain couples TRBV7-2 to TRBJ1-3, with unresolved D. This receptor was obtained from a woman aged 80 or over in good health. The DNA for the CDR3 is TGTGCCAGCAGCTCAAGCTCTGGAAACACCAGATATTTT. It yields the protein CASSSSSGNTRYF.